The sequence of this T cell receptor (beta chain) was determined in a study of blood T cells in healthy people across ages (dated by TCRdb to 2015 to 2017). Some background on the complete study: In model experiments, template switching captured roughly one uniquely barcoded TCR beta cDNA molecule for every two T cells. To track age-related changes in TCR beta repertoire diversity, the study relied on deep sequencing normalized with unique cDNA molecular identifiers. The donors were divided into four age groups: young (average around 15 years), middle-aged (approximately 42), aged (about 62) and long-lived (approximately 74). The study analyzed two additional independent replicas of 1 million unique cDNA reads from the same blood draw for two donors, one aged 18 to 29 and one aged 80 or older. What the research found in general, with its limitations: As age increased, observed TCR beta diversity per million T cells dropped in a roughly linear way, and a significant reduction was already evident by age about 36. Because donor CMV infection status was unknown, age-related changes in expanded clonotypes were potentially confounded. Estimates of total diversity from one million sequenced T cells were regarded as lower bounds and underestimates. Compared with the aged group, more naive CD4+ T cells, fewer expanded clones and increased TCR diversity were shown by the long-lived group, suggesting age selection. A strong correlation was found between observed TCR beta diversity and the percentage of naive T cells measured by flow cytometry. Bulk unsorted PBMC profiling prevented conclusive comparison of naive and antigen-experienced compartments.

Trimming costs V 3 bases and J 1 base, and their ends lie 13 bases apart. From its cysteine to its phenylalanine, the CDR3 spans 16 amino acids. The kept DNA is CDR3 alone, 48 bases in frame from the first base. According to the germline V gene, CDR1 reads MDHEN and CDR2 reads SYDVKM. As regards this clonotype: The target of this receptor is not known. No clone much larger than this one lies a single base away; base qualities are absent.

Library creation used 5' RACE. The reads were generated on an Illumina HiSeq 2500. A second PCR of roughly 7 to 12 cycles was run with a J-beta primer mix and a sample-barcoded 5' primer. A unique molecular identifier was introduced onto each TCR beta cDNA molecule by a template-switch 5' adaptor carrying 12 random nucleotides. At least 2.5 million CDR3-containing paired-end reads were obtained from each sample. The Mint cDNA synthesis kit, primed by a TRBC-specific oligonucleotide, was used to synthesize first-strand cDNA from all RNA. After uracil-DNA glycosylase treatment, a first 18-cycle PCR used universal primers M1SS and BC2_uni_R on all cDNA. Per the source publication's procedure: Normalization of each sample was performed by random selection of 1 million high-quality reads, each carrying a distinct molecular identifier. Reads with shared molecular identifiers were discarded instead of being binned into consensus sequences. MiTCR, with a Q25 quality threshold and the strictest error-elimination algorithm, was used for CDR3 identification, clonotype clustering and error correction. Lower-bound total TCR beta diversity was estimated with a nonparametric unseen species model using Euler transformation. The raw public data were reprocessed by TCRdb itself: fastp quality trimming at Q25, MiXCR clonotype calling, in-frame beta chains only. Duplicate CDR3 protein sequences are folded into a single record with the most common DNA and genes. TCRdb, not the authors, supplied the V and J calls. A total of hundreds of thousands of distinct CDR3 sequences appear in this sample, less than 25% of them only once. Of the sample, 7.5% to 9% falls within the top ten clones.

The donors were roughly 38 Caucasian individuals from Russia, aged roughly 6 to 90 years, who were systemically healthy. Each donor gave approximately 9.3 milliliters of peripheral blood, collected into EDTA-treated Vacutainer tubes. Ficoll-Paque density-gradient centrifugation was used to isolate PBMCs, with at least 6 million obtained per sample. Total RNA was extracted from PBMCs with Trizol reagent, with at least 5.5 micrograms obtained per sample. Naive CD45RAhigh/CD27high T cell percentages were measured by flow cytometry on a PBMC aliquot from every donor. This sample also belongs to another study, concerning T cells of mothers and their children. Taken from the second paper: Donors were nine systemically healthy Caucasian individuals: three mothers and their six children. cDNA synthesis consumed the entire amount of extracted RNA, loaded at 1.5 ug RNA in each 15 ul reaction. Sample barcodes and 2-4 random nucleotides were added via the M1S primer in the second PCR. Each mother yielded over 9 million TCR beta CDR3 reads and each child 3 million or so reads. Thymic selection similarly shapes TCR recombination output in related and unrelated pairs, with minor effect from inherited differences. Normalized repertoire overlap was always slightly but never significantly higher in related than unrelated mother-child pairs. No persistent microchimeric T cell clones were detected, at a sensitivity of roughly 93 clones per million clonotypes. Deep NGS was used in the study to compare the TCR beta repertoires of mothers and children and to look for features that separate related mother-child pairs from unrelated individuals. The mean age was about 37 +/- 4 years for the mothers and around 10 +/- 4 years for the children. After adapter ligation was performed with NEBNext reagents, the libraries were sequenced on an Illumina HiSeq 2000 with 100+100 nt paired-end reads. To prevent cross-contamination, the mother and child libraries were prepared one month apart and sequenced in separate runs. For each donor, between about 500,000 and 2,200,000 distinct TCR beta clonotypes were identified. Naive TCR beta clonotypes were estimated from low-frequency clonotypes matched to each donor's FACS-determined naive share, without sorting.

The sequencing input was blood. The chain is assembled from TRBV28 and TRBJ2-1, with a weak D call of TRBD2 (5 bases match). The sequence was obtained from a boy younger than 18 in good health. DNA sequence: TGTGCCAGCAGTTTGAGTGTGGGAGATTCCTACAATGAGCAGTTCTTC. It encodes CASSLSVGDSYNEQFF.